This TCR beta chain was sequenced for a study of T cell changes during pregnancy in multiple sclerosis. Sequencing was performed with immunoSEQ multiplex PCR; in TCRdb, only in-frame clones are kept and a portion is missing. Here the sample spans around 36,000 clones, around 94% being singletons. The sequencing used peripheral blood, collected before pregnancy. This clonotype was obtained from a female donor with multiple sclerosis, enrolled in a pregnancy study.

Written as DNA, the CDR3 is TGTGCCAGCAGCTTCGGACTAGAACCCTCCTACGAGCAGTACTTC. Its translation is CASSFGLEPSYEQYF. This sequence joins TRBV7-2 and TRBJ2-7; 7 bases match TRBD2. Germline V gene lookup returns CDR1 SGHTA and CDR2 FQGNSA. The V gene end was trimmed by 3 bases and the J gene end by 0 bases; junction bases not matched to a gene: 5. The CDR3 length is 15 residues.